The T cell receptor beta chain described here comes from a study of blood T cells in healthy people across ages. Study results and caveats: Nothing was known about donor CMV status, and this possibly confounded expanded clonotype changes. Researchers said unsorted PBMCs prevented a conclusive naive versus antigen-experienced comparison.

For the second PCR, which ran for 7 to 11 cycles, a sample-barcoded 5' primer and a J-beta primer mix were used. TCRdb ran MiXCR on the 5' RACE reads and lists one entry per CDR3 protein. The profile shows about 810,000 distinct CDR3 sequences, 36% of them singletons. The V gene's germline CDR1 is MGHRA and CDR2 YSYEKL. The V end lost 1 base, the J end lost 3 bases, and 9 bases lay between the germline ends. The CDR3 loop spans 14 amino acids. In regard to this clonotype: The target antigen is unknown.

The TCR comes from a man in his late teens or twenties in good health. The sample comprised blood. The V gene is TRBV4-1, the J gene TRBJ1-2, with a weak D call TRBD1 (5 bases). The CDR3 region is CASSQVGDHYGYTF. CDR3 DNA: TGCGCCAGCAGCCAAGTTGGGGACCACTATGGCTACACCTTC.